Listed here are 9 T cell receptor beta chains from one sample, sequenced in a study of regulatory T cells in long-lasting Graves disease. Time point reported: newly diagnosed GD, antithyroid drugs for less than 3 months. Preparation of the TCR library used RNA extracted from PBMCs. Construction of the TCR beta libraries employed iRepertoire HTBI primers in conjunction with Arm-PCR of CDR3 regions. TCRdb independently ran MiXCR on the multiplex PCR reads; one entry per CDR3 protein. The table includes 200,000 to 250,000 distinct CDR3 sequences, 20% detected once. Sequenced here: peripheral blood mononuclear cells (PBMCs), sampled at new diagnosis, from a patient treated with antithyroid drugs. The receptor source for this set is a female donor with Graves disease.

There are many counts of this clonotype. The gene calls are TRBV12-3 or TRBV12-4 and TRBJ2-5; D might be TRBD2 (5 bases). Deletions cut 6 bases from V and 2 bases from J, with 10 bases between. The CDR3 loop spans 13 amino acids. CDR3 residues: CASRAWEQETQYF. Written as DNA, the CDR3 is TGTGCCAGCAGGGCGTGGGAGCAAGAGACCCAGTACTTC.

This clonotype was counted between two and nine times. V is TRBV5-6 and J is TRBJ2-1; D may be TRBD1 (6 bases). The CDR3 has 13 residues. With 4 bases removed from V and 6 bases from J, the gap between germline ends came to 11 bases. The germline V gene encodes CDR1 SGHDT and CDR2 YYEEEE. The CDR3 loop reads CASSRDTINEQFF. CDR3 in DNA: TGTGCCAGCAGCAGGGACACAATCAATGAGCAGTTCTTC.

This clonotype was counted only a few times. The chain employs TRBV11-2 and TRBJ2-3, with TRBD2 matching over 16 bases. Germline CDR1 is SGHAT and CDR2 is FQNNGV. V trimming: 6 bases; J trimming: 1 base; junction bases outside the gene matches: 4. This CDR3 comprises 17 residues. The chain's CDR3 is CASSPGLAGGGTDTQYF. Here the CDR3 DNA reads TGTGCCAGCAGTCCGGGACTAGCGGGAGGGGGCACAGATACGCAGTATTTT.

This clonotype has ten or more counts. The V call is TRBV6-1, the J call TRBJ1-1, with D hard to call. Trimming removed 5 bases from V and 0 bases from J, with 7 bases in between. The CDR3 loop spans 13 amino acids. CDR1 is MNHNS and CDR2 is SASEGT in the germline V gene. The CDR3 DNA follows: TGTGCCAGCAGTAACACTGTGAACACTGAAGCTTTCTTT. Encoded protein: CASSNTVNTEAFF.

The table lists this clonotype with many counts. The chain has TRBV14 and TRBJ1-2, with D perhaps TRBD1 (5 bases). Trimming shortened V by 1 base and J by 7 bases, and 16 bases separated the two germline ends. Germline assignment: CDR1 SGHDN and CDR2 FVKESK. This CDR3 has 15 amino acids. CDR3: CASSQVEAGWSGYTF. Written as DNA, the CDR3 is TGTGCCAGCAGCCAAGTAGAGGCAGGGTGGTCTGGCTACACCTTC.

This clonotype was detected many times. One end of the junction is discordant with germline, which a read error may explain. CDR3 sequence (DNA): TGTGCCAGCAGCCAAGATACCGTAGCGAGCTATGGCTACACCTTC. Its translation: CASSQDTVASYGYTF. This chain connects TRBV4-3 to TRBJ1-2; D uncertain. This CDR3 has 15 residues. The germline CDR1 and CDR2 sequences are LGHNA and YSLEER.

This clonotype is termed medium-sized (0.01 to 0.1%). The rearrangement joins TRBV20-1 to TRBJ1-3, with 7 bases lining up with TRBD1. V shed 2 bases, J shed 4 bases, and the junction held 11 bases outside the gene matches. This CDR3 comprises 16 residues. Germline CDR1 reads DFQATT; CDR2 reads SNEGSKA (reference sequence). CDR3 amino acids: CSARQYEGGAGNTIYF. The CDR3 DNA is TGCAGTGCTAGACAATACGAAGGGGGCGCCGGAAACACCATATATTTT.

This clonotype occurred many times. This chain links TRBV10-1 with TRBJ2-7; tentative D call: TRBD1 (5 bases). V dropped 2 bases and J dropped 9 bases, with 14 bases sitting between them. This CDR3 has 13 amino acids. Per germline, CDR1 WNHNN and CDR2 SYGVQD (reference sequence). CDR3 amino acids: CASSEGHVLGQYF. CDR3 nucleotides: TGCGCCAGCAGTGAGGGACATGTCCTTGGGCAGTACTTC.

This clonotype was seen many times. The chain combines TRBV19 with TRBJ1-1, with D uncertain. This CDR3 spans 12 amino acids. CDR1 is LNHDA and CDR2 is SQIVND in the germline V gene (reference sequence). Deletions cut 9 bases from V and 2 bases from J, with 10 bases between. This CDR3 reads CASRDTNTEAFF. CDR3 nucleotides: TGTGCCAGCCGAGACACCAACACTGAAGCTTTCTTT.